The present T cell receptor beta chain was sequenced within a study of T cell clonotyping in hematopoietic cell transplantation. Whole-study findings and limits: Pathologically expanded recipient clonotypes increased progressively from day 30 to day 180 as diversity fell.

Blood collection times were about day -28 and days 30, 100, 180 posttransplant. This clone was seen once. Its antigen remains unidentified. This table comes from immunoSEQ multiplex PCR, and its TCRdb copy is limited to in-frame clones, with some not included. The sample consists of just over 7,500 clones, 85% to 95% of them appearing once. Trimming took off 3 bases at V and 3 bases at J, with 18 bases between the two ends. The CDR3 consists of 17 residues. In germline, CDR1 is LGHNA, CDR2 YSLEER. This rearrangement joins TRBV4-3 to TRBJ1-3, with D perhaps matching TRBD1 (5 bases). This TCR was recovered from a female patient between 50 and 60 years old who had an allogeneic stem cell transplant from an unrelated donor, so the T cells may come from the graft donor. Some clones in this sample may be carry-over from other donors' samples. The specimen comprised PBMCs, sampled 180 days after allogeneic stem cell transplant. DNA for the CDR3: TGCGCCAGCAGCCAGAGGTTTGGGGGTAGAAGTGGAAACACCATATATTTT. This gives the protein CASSQRFGGRSGNTIYF.